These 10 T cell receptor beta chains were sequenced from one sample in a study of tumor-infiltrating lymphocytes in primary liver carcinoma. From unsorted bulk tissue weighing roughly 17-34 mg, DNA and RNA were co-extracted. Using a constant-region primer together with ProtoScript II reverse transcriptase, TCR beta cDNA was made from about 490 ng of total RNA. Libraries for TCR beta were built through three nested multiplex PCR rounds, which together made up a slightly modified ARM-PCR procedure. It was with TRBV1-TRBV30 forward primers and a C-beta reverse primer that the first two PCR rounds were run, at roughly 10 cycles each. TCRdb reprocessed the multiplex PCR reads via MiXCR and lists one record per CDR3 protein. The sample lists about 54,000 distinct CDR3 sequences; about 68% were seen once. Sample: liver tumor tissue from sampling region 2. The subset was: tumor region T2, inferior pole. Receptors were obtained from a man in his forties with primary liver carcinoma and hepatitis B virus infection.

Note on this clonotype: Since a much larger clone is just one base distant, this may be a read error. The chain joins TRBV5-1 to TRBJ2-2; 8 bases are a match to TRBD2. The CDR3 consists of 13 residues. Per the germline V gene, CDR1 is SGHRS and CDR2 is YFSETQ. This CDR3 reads CAGRERENGELFF. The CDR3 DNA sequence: TGCGCCGGCAGAGAGCGGGAGAACGGGGAGCTGTTTTTT.

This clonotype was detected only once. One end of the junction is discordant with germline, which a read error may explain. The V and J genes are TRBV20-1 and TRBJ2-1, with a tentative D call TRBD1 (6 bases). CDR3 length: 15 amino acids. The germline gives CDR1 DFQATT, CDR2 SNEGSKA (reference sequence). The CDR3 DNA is TGCAGTGCGGCTGGGACAATCCTCTCCTACAATGAGCGGTTCTTC. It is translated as CSAAGTILSYNERFF.

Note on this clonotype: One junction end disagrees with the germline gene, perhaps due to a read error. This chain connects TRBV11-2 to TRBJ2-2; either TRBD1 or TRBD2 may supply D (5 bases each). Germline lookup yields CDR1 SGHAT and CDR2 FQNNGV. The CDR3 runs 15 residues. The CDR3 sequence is CARSFGAANTGDLFF. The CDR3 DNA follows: TGTGCCAGGAGCTTCGGGGCAGCGAATACCGGGGACCTGTTTTTT.

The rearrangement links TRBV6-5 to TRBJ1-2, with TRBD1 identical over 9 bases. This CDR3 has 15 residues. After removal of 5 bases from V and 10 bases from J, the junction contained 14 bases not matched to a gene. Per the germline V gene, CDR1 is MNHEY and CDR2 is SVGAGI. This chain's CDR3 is CASSRKQGASHAYTF. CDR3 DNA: TGTGCCAGCAGTCGCAAACAGGGGGCTAGCCATGCCTACACCTTC.

DNA for the CDR3: TGTGCCAGCAGCGACCTGACTGAAGCTGGAGAGACCCAGTACTTC. Translating gives CASSDLTEAGETQYF. This chain links TRBV11-2 with TRBJ2-5; D remains unclear. Trimming removed 5 bases from V and 4 bases from J, with 17 bases in between. Germline-derived CDR1 and CDR2 are SGHAT and FQNNGV. The CDR3 loop spans 15 amino acids.

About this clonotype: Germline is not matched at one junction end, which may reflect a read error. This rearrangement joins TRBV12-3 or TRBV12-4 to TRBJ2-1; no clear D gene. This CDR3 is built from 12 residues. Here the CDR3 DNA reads TGTGCTAGCAATGGAGACCACAATGAGCAGTTCTTC. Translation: CASNGDHNEQFF.

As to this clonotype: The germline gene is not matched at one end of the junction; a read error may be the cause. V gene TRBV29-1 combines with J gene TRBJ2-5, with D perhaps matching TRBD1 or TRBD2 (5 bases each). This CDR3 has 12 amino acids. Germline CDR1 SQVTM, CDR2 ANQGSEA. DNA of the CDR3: TGCAGCGGTGTAGGGGACGGGGAGACCCGGTACTTC. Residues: CSGVGDGETRYF.

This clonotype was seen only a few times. The CDR3 spells CASSMGTNSGQYF. In DNA form, the CDR3 reads TGTGCCAGCAGCATGGGGACTAATTCAGGGCAGTACTTC. The rearrangement joins TRBV7-9 to TRBJ2-7; 7 positions match TRBD2. This CDR3 region has 13 residues. Trimming removed 5 bases from V and 9 bases from J; junction bases left unmatched: 10. In germline, CDR1 is SEHNR, CDR2 FQNEAQ (reference sequence). Variable domain in full (rest from reference TRBV7-9 and TRBJ2-7): DTGVSQNPRHKITKRGQNVTFRCDPISEHNRLYWYRQTLGQGPEFLTYFQNEAQLEKSRLLSDRFSAERPKGSFSTLEIQRTEQGDSAMYLCASSMGTNSGQYFGPGTRLTVT.

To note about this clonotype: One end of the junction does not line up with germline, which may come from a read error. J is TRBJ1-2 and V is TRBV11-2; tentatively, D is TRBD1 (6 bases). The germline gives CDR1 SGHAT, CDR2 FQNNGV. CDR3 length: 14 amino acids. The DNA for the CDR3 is TGTGCGAGCAGCCCAGCCTACAGGGACTGTGGCTACACCTTC. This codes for CASSPAYRDCGYTF.

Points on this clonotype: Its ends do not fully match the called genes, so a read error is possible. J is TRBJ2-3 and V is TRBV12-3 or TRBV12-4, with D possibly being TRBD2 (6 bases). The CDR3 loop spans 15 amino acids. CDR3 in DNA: TGTGCCAGCAGTTTTCGGGGACTCCGCGGGGATACACAGTTTTTT. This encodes CASSFRGLRGDTQFF.